A single sample is the source of the 27 T cell receptor beta chains below, sequenced in a study of tumor T cells in aggressive B-cell lymphoma. TCRdb's table, derived via immunoSEQ multiplex PCR, lists solely in-frame clones and lacks some. The table has 9,900 or so clones, roughly 91% seen once; the top ten hold about 3%. The sequenced sample consisted of tumor tissue. The receptors stem from an adult with diffuse large B cell lymphoma.

The rearrangement uses TRBV5-4 and TRBJ2-5; 8 nucleotides agree with TRBD2. CDR1 is SGHNT, CDR2 YYREEE, per germline (reference sequence). The CDR3 runs 15 residues. Trimming took 0 bases from V and 5 from J; bases not matched to a gene: 6. In DNA, the CDR3 is TGTGCCAGCAGCTTGGACGGGGGGGCCGGGGAGACCCAGTACTTC. This codes for CASSLDGGAGETQYF. Filled out from reference TRBV5-4 and TRBJ2-5, the complete variable domain reads ETGVTQSPTHLIKTRGQQVTLRCSSQSGHNTVSWYQQALGQGPQFIFQYYREEENGRGNFPPRFSGLQFPNYSSELNVNALELDDSALYLCASSLDGGAGETQYFGPGTRLLVL.

The V and J genes are TRBV5-1 and TRBJ2-3, with 9 nucleotides matching TRBD1. V shed 4 bases and J 5 bases; nucleotides not matched to a gene: 2. In germline, CDR1 is SGHRS, CDR2 YFSETQ. The CDR3 totals 13 residues. The CDR3 nucleotides are TGCGCCAGCAGCAGGGGACAGGGAGATACGCAGTATTTT. Its protein product is CASSRGQGDTQYF. Using reference TRBV5-1 and TRBJ2-3 for the parts outside the CDR3, the full variable domain is KAGVTQTPRYLIKTRGQQVTLSCSPISGHRSVSWYQQTPGQGLQFLFEYFSETQRNKGNFPGRFSGRQFSNSRSEMNVSTLELGDSALYLCASSRGQGDTQYFGPGTRLTVL.

CDR3 protein: CASGLGDKSNQPQHF. DNA for the CDR3: TGTGCTAGTGGTTTGGGCGACAAAAGCAATCAGCCCCAGCATTTT. This sequence joins TRBV12-5 and TRBJ1-5; D is unresolved. The germline V gene has CDR1 LGHNT and CDR2 FRNRAP. The CDR3 extends over 15 amino acids. The V and J ends lost 1 base and 1 base respectively, with 8 bases between them.

Remarks on this clone: An end of the junction does not agree with germline; a read error may underlie this. This chain uses TRBV28 with TRBJ1-1; D unclear. The germline V gene has CDR1 MDHEN and CDR2 SYDVKM. The CDR3 runs 12 residues. The CDR3 sequence: CASSTVDTVAFF. CDR3 nucleotides: TGTGCCAGCAGTACCGTAGACACTGTAGCTTTCTTT.

J is TRBJ1-1 and V is TRBV30; D is unresolved. V was pared by 0 bases and J by 1 base, with 6 bases between. Germline loops: CDR1 GTSNPN, CDR2 SVGIG (reference sequence). The CDR3 spans 13 residues. The CDR3 protein is CAWSVRGNTEAFF. The DNA of the CDR3 is TGTGCCTGGAGTGTGCGAGGGAACACTGAAGCTTTCTTT.

The CDR3 coding sequence is TGTGCCAGCTCACCTAGCGGGGGGGCCCCAGATACGCAGTATTTT. Translated, it gives CASSPSGGAPDTQYF. The V and J genes are TRBV18 and TRBJ2-3, with 11 bases lining up with TRBD2. Germline V gene lookup returns CDR1 KGHSH and CDR2 LQKENI. V shed 3 bases, J shed 4 bases, and the junction held 3 bases outside the gene matches. The CDR3 spans 15 residues.

This chain joins TRBV6-1 and TRBJ1-3, with 7 positions matching TRBD1. The V and J ends lost 2 bases and 8 bases, in that order; junction bases with no gene match: 6. CDR3 length equals 14 residues. The germline gives CDR1 MNHNS, CDR2 SASEGT. DNA for the CDR3: TGTGCCAGCAGTGAATCGACAGGGAAGGACACCATATATTTT. Translation: CASSESTGKDTIYF.

The chain links TRBV18 to TRBJ1-2; no clear D. This CDR3 spans 12 amino acids. Trimming took 1 base from V and 7 from J, leaving 7 bases between them. Germline V gives CDR1 KGHSH, CDR2 LQKENI. DNA for the CDR3: TGTGCCAGCTCACCACAGCCGGGTGGCTACACCTTC. Its translation is CASSPQPGGYTF.

This clone appeared a single time. The V and J genes are TRBV30 and TRBJ1-1, with D perhaps TRBD1 (5 bases). Trimming took off 3 bases at V and 0 bases at J, with 17 bases between the two ends. The germline V gene has CDR1 GTSNPN and CDR2 SVGIG (reference sequence). This CDR3 spans 16 amino acids. The DNA of the CDR3 is TGTGCCTGGAGCCGATCTTTCAGGGATATGAACACTGAAGCTTTCTTT. Translated, it gives CAWSRSFRDMNTEAFF.

The chain has TRBV5-1 and TRBJ1-1; D is perhaps TRBD1 (6 bases). CDR1 is SGHRS, CDR2 YFSETQ, per germline. This CDR3 is 14 amino acids long. Trimming removed 0 bases from V and 3 bases from J, with 9 bases in between. The CDR3, as DNA: TGCGCCAGCAGCTTGGACAGGGCGTACACTGAAGCTTTCTTT. Residues: CASSLDRAYTEAFF.

The count of this clone is one. The rearrangement joins TRBV2 to TRBJ2-3, with TRBD1 matching 8 bases. J was trimmed by 3 bases and V by 6 bases; bases with no gene match: 8. This CDR3 is built from 15 residues. Germline lookup yields CDR1 SNHLY and CDR2 FYNNEI. The CDR3 spells CASRLQGVLTDTQYF. DNA for the CDR3: TGTGCCAGCAGATTACAGGGGGTCTTAACAGATACGCAGTATTTT.

V and J are TRBV27 and TRBJ1-2, with 8 bases matching TRBD1. Germline V gene sequence: CDR1 MNHEY, CDR2 SMNVEV (reference sequence). V dropped 0 bases and J dropped 3; count of bases not matched to a gene: 3. This CDR3 is 15 amino acids long. The CDR3 DNA is TGTGCCAGCAGTTTATCGGCAGGGGGCTACTATGGCTACACCTTC. Protein sequence: CASSLSAGGYYGYTF.

CDR3 nucleotide sequence: TGTGGAGCACGGGCAGGGGGTTCCTATAATTCACCCCTCCACTTT. Amino acids: CGARAGGSYNSPLHF. The chain joins TRBV6-1 to TRBJ1-6; 7 bases line up with TRBD1. The CDR3 contains 15 residues. The germline gives CDR1 MNHNS, CDR2 SASEGT.

The gene calls are TRBV6-5 and TRBJ1-5; no definite D call. Germline CDR1 is MNHEY and CDR2 is SVGAGI. V gave up 6 bases and J gave up 7 bases, with 13 bases separating them. This CDR3 is built from 13 residues. Here the CDR3 DNA reads TGTGCCAGCAGCTATAGAACGGGGCAGCCCCAGCATTTT. Its protein is CASSYRTGQPQHF.

The chain combines TRBV6-1 with TRBJ2-7, with 7 positions matching TRBD2. V trimming: 0 bases; J trimming: 6 bases; junction bases outside the gene matches: 2. Germline CDR1 and CDR2: MNHNS and SASEGT. This CDR3 region has 13 residues. The CDR3 sequence is CASSEASGGEQYF. The CDR3 DNA is TGTGCCAGCAGTGAAGCGTCGGGGGGCGAGCAGTACTTC.

The rearrangement joins TRBV6-5 to TRBJ1-2, with D possibly matching TRBD1 (5 bases). V was clipped by 6 bases and J by 1 base, with 9 bases between them. The CDR3 loop spans 13 amino acids. In germline, CDR1 is MNHEY, CDR2 SVGAGI. The CDR3 region has the DNA TGTGCCAGCAGCCCGACAGTTAACTATGGCTACACCTTC. Translating it yields CASSPTVNYGYTF.

V and J are TRBV5-1 and TRBJ2-2, with D maybe TRBD2 (6 bases). The V gene's germline CDR1 is SGHRS and CDR2 YFSETQ. This CDR3 has 15 amino acids. The V and J ends lost 0 bases and 6 bases respectively, with 12 bases between them. The CDR3 DNA reads as TGCGCCAGCAGCTTGGGGACTACCGCGTCCGGGGAGCTGTTTTTT. Translation gives CASSLGTTASGELFF. Together with reference TRBV5-1 and TRBJ2-2, the CDR3 gives the full variable domain: KAGVTQTPRYLIKTRGQQVTLSCSPISGHRSVSWYQQTPGQGLQFLFEYFSETQRNKGNFPGRFSGRQFSNSRSEMNVSTLELGDSALYLCASSLGTTASGELFFGEGSRLTVL.

This chain links TRBV6-6 with TRBJ2-7; 11 bases match TRBD1. Germline CDR1 and CDR2: MNHNY and SVGAGI (reference sequence). Trimming at V came to 2 bases and at J to 3 bases, leaving 6 bases not matched to a gene. This CDR3 has 16 residues. In DNA form, the CDR3 reads TGTGCCAGCAGTTACCTGGGTGGGACAGGGGGCTACGAGCAGTACTTC. Its protein product is CASSYLGGTGGYEQYF.

This chain connects TRBV7-9 to TRBJ1-1, with unresolved D. Germline-derived CDR1 and CDR2 are SEHNR and FQNEAQ (reference sequence). V was shortened by 3 bases and J by 2 bases, with 7 bases between the two germline ends. The CDR3 totals 13 residues. The CDR3 spells CASSLQVNTEAFF. CDR3 bases: TGTGCCAGCAGCTTGCAGGTAAACACTGAAGCTTTCTTT.

This chain links TRBV15 with TRBJ2-5; 9 bases match TRBD2. Per germline, CDR1 LNHNV and CDR2 YYDKDF (reference sequence). Losses at the gene ends were 0 bases for V and 4 bases for J; bases not matched to a gene: 6. The CDR3 extends over 16 amino acids. CDR3 DNA: TGTGCCACCAGCAGAGATTCAAGCGGGAGGTCAGAGACCCAGTACTTC. It is translated as CATSRDSSGRSETQYF.

The CDR3 is CASSQGQGSYEQYF. The CDR3 coding sequence is TGTGCCAGCAGCCAAGGACAGGGTAGCTACGAGCAGTACTTC. This chain links TRBV4-2 with TRBJ2-7, with 7 bases aligning to TRBD1. CDR3 length: 14 residues. The germline gives CDR1 LGHNA, CDR2 YNFKEQ. The ends lost 1 base at V and 3 bases at J; junction bases unmatched: 3.

This clone came up a few times. The V call is TRBV29-1, the J call TRBJ1-2; D not resolved. The CDR3 sequence is 12 residues long. V lost 4 bases, J lost 3 bases, and 9 bases lay in between. Germline loops: CDR1 SQVTM, CDR2 ANQGSEA. Here the CDR3 reads CSVVGVDYGYTF. The CDR3 bases are TGCAGCGTTGTAGGAGTGGACTATGGCTACACCTTC.

The chain is built from TRBV11-2 and TRBJ1-6; D call uncertain. CDR3 length: 18 residues. V lost 5 bases, J lost 5 bases, and 22 bases lay in between. Per the germline V gene, CDR1 is SGHAT and CDR2 is FQNNGV. DNA of the CDR3: TGTGCCAGCAGCCCCAAAGATTACGGGGTGGGCGATAATTCACCCCTCCACTTT. It codes for CASSPKDYGVGDNSPLHF.

This chain's CDR3 is CASRSRDSYEQYF. The CDR3 DNA follows: TGTGCCAGTAGGAGCAGGGACTCCTACGAGCAGTACTTC. The chain uses TRBV19 and TRBJ2-5; tentative D call: TRBD1 (5 bases). The J call is uncertain, as TRBJ2-7 better fits the DNA end. Germline V lookup: CDR1 LNHDA, CDR2 SQIVND (reference sequence). The CDR3 consists of 13 residues.

The V call is TRBV18, the J call TRBJ2-1, with a tentative D call TRBD1 (6 bases). CDR1 and CDR2 (germline): KGHSH, LQKENI. The V end was cut by 3 bases, the J end by 6 bases, with 21 bases between. The CDR3 runs 17 residues. The CDR3 DNA sequence: TGTGCCAGCTCACCCACCATGGTCCAGGGGACCCCCAATGAGCAGTTCTTC. This codes for CASSPTMVQGTPNEQFF.

A word on this clone: The junction departs from the called germline gene at one end, perhaps through a read error. Additional DNA sequences in this sample encode the identical CDR3. The genes are TRBV13 and TRBJ2-2; 8 bases are a match to TRBD2. CDR1 is PRHDT and CDR2 is FYEKMQ in the germline V gene (reference sequence). CDR3 length: 15 amino acids. The CDR3 DNA reads TGTGCTAGCAGCTTAGGAGCGGGAGTGACCGGGGAGCTGTTTTTT. Translated: CASSLGAGVTGELFF.

The chain employs TRBV4-1 and TRBJ2-5, with D perhaps TRBD2 (5 bases). The last part of the DNA fits TRBJ2-7 better; the J call may be wrong. This CDR3 region has 15 residues. From germline, CDR1 is MGHRA and CDR2 YSYEKL. The CDR3 protein is CASSQDPGIAYEQYF. CDR3 in DNA: TGCGCCAGCAGCCAAGATCCGGGAATTGCCTACGAGCAGTACTTC.